These 15 T cell receptor beta chains came from one sample sequenced in a study of blood T cells in healthy people across ages. A second PCR of 7 to 11 cycles used a sample-barcoded 5' primer and a J-beta primer mix. MiXCR, applied by TCRdb to the 5' RACE reads, yields one record per CDR3 protein. The sample has roughly 500,000 distinct CDR3 sequences; 25% to 30% are singletons. Sequenced: blood. All receptors come from a woman in her seventies in good health.

A few counts support this clonotype. The chain recombines TRBV25-1 with TRBJ2-1; maybe TRBD2 (6 bases). Germline lookup yields CDR1 MGHDK and CDR2 SYGVNS. This CDR3 contains 16 residues. Trimming removed 3 bases from V and 5 bases from J, with 17 bases in between. This CDR3 reads CASSDPGGGANNEQFF. For the CDR3, the DNA is TGTGCCAGCAGTGACCCGGGTGGCGGGGCGAACAATGAGCAGTTCTTC.

This clonotype was found a few times. The chain combines TRBV20-1 with TRBJ1-1, with 7 bases matching TRBD1. The J segment lost 4 bases and the V segment lost 1 base, leaving 6 bases of the junction unmatched. CDR3 length: 14 residues. Germline loops: CDR1 DFQATT, CDR2 SNEGSKA (reference sequence). This CDR3 reads CSARGGGVATEAFF. The CDR3 nucleotides read TGCAGTGCTAGAGGAGGGGGCGTAGCCACTGAAGCTTTCTTT.

The chain carries TRBV20-1 and TRBJ1-1; 7 positions agree with TRBD1. Germline V gene data show CDR1 as DFQATT and CDR2 as SNEGSKA (reference sequence). J lost 6 bases, V lost 8 bases, and 12 bases had no gene match. This CDR3 spans 13 amino acids. As DNA, the CDR3 is TGCAGTTCGAATAGACAGGGATCGGCTGAAGCTTTCTTT. This gives the protein CSSNRQGSAEAFF.

The chain has TRBV7-9 and TRBJ1-4; D is possibly TRBD1 (6 bases). CDR3 length equals 13 residues. V lost 6 bases and J 8 bases, leaving 13 bases between the germline ends. Germline V gene lookup returns CDR1 SEHNR and CDR2 FQNEAQ (reference sequence). CDR3 protein: CASSWAGDEKLFF. Here the CDR3 DNA reads TGTGCCAGCAGTTGGGCAGGGGACGAAAAACTGTTTTTT.

This clonotype was seen repeatedly, ten times or more. The rearrangement uses TRBV20-1 and TRBJ2-1; a possible D gene is TRBD2 (5 bases). Germline values: CDR1 DFQATT, CDR2 SNEGSKA (reference sequence). Trimming left V 3 bases short and J 0 bases short, with 12 bases between. CDR3 length equals 15 residues. This chain's CDR3 is CSARPHGNSYNEQFF. CDR3 nucleotide sequence: TGCAGTGCTAGGCCGCACGGGAACTCCTACAATGAGCAGTTCTTC.

This clonotype has just a few counts. At one end, the junction sequence differs from germline, possibly due to a read error. This chain uses TRBV5-1 with TRBJ2-1, with 9 bases fitting TRBD2. CDR3 length: 18 residues. Germline V CDR1 and CDR2: SGHRS, YFSETQ. CDR3: CASSFVGLAGSVYNERFF. CDR3 coding DNA: TGCGCCAGCAGCTTCGTAGGGCTAGCGGGGAGCGTGTACAATGAGCGGTTCTTC.

This clonotype was recorded only once. A read error may explain this, as a much larger clone is one base away. The V call is TRBV18, the J call TRBJ2-1; 7 nucleotides match TRBD2. The trim removed 8 bases at V and 4 bases at J, leaving 14 bases unmatched. This CDR3 region has 16 residues. Germline assignment: CDR1 KGHSH and CDR2 LQKENI. The CDR3 DNA reads TGTGCCAGCACAACCGGCGGGGGTCTTATTTACAATGAGCAGTTCTTC. This translates into CASTTGGGLIYNEQFF.

This clonotype was picked up a small number of times. The J gene is TRBJ1-2, the V gene TRBV20-1, with TRBD1 matching 7 bases. CDR1 and CDR2 from the germline V gene are DFQATT and SNEGSKA (reference sequence). The CDR3 sequence is 16 residues long. J was trimmed by 2 bases and V by 0 bases; bases with no gene match: 9. For the CDR3, the DNA is TGCAGTGCTAGAGACCAAGAGAGGGGGCGCAACTATGGCTACACCTTC. It specifies CSARDQERGRNYGYTF.

Only a few counts were recorded for this clonotype. The junction departs from germline at one end; a sequencing error may be responsible. The chain has TRBV6-2 or TRBV6-3 and TRBJ2-6; 9 bases match TRBD1. The germline CDR1 and CDR2 sequences are MNHEY and SVGEGT. The length of the CDR3 is 15 residues. The CDR3 nucleotides read TGCGCCAGCAGGACAGGGGCTTCTGGGGCCAACGTCCTGACTTTC. Its protein product is CASRTGASGANVLTF.

This chain uses TRBV12-3 or TRBV12-4 with TRBJ2-1; D not resolved. V dropped 3 bases and J dropped 13 bases, with 16 bases sitting between them. The CDR3 length is 13 residues. CDR3 DNA: TGTGCCAGCAGTTTTCTGTCTCTGAGCTTACAGTTCTTC. Its protein product is CASSFLSLSLQFF.

The chain has TRBV18 and TRBJ2-7, with D possibly matching TRBD2 (6 bases). Germline CDR1 and CDR2: KGHSH and LQKENI. V was cut by 2 bases and J by 0 bases, with 11 bases left in between. The CDR3 is made up of 15 amino acids. The CDR3 DNA sequence: TGTGCCAGCTCACCAGGGACTGCAAGCTCCTACGAGCAGTACTTC. It translates to CASSPGTASSYEQYF. The variable domain in full, completed from reference TRBV18 and TRBJ2-7, reads NAGVMQNPRHLVRRRGQEARLRCSPMKGHSHVYWYRQLPEEGLKFMVYLQKENIIDESGMPKERFSAEFPKEGPSILRIQQVVRGDSAAYFCASSPGTASSYEQYFGPGTRLTVT.

This clonotype appeared a few times. This chain uses TRBV3-1 with TRBJ2-1, with 7 bases matching TRBD2. The J segment lost 4 bases and the V segment lost 0 bases, leaving 18 bases of the junction unmatched. Germline lookup yields CDR1 LGHDT and CDR2 YNNKEL (reference sequence). The CDR3 has 20 amino acids. The CDR3 spells CASSQESGGYGLHPYNEQFF. The DNA of the CDR3 is TGTGCCAGCAGCCAAGAGTCGGGGGGATACGGACTGCACCCTTACAATGAGCAGTTCTTC.

In this sample, this clonotype turned up a few times. For the CDR3, the DNA is TGTGCCAGCAGCTTAGCGCTCAGGAAGGGCTACGAGCAGTACTTC. Translated, it gives CASSLALRKGYEQYF. V usage is TRBV7-8 and J usage is TRBJ2-7; D uncertain. V gave up 0 bases and J gave up 3 bases, with 12 bases separating them. CDR1 and CDR2 (germline): SGHVS, FQNEAQ. The CDR3 runs to 15 residues. The variable domain in full, completed from reference TRBV7-8 and TRBJ2-7, reads GAGVSQSPRYKVAKRGQDVALRCDPISGHVSLFWYQQALGQGPEFLTYFQNEAQLDKSGLPSDRFFAERPEGSVSTLKIQRTQQEDSAVYLCASSLALRKGYEQYFGPGTRLTVT.

The genes are TRBV20-1 and TRBJ2-7; 8 bases map to TRBD1. The CDR3 runs 14 residues. The V segment lost 4 bases and the J segment 6 bases; nucleotides outside the gene matches: 11. Germline CDR1 is DFQATT and CDR2 is SNEGSKA (reference sequence). The CDR3 nucleotides read TGCAGTGCTACCAGGGGGACAGGTGCAGGCGAGCAGTACTTC. Protein: CSATRGTGAGEQYF.

Only one count was recorded for this clonotype. The chain carries TRBV6-5 and TRBJ1-2; TRBD1 matches 7 bases. Per germline, CDR1 MNHEY and CDR2 SVGAGI. The ends lost 2 bases at V and 3 bases at J; junction bases unmatched: 6. This CDR3 spans 15 amino acids. The CDR3 protein is CASSYRNTGDYGYTF. CDR3 nucleotide sequence: TGTGCCAGCAGTTACAGAAATACAGGGGACTATGGCTACACCTTC.